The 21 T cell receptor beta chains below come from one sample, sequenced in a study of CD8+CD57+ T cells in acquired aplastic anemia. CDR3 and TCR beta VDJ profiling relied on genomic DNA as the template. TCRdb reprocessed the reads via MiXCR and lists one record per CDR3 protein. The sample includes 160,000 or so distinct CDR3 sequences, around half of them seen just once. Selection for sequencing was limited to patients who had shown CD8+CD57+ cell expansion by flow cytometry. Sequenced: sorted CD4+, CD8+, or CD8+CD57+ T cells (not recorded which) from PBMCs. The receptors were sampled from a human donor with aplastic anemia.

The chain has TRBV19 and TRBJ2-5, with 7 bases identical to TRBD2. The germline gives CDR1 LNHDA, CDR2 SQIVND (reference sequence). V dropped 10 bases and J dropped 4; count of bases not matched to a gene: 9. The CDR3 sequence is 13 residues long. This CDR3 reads CATRTSNAETQYF. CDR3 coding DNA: TGTGCCACCCGGACTAGTAATGCAGAGACCCAGTACTTC.

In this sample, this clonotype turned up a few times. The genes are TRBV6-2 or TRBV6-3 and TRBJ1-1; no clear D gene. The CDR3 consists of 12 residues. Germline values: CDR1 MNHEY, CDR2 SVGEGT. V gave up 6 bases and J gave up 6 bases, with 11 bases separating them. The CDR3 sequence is CASSWAGPEAFF. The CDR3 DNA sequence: TGTGCCAGCAGCTGGGCCGGGCCTGAAGCTTTCTTT.

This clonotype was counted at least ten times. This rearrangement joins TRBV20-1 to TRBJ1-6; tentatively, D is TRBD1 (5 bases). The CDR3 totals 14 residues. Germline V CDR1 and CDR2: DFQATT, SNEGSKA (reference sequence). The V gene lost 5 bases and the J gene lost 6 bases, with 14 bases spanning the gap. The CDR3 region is CSAPRGGVNSPLHF. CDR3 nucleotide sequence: TGCAGTGCTCCTCGTGGGGGGGTTAATTCACCCCTCCACTTT.

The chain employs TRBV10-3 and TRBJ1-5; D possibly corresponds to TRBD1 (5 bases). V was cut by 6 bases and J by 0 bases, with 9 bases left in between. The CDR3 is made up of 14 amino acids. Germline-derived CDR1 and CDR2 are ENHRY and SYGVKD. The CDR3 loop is CAISGDSSNQPQHF. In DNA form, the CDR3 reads TGTGCCATCAGCGGGGACTCTAGCAATCAGCCCCAGCATTTT.

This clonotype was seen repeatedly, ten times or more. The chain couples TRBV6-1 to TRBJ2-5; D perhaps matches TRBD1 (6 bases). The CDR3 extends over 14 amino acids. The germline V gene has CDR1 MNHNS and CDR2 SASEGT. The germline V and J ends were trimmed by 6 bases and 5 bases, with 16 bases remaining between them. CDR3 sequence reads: CASRDSWGGETQYF. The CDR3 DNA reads TGTGCCAGCAGGGACAGTTGGGGCGGCGAGACCCAGTACTTC.

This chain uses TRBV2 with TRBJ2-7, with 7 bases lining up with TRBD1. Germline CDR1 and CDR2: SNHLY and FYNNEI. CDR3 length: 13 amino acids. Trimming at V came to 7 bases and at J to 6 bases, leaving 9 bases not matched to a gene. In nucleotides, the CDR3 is TGTGCCAGCACCGCCCGACAGGGTTTCGAGCAGTACGTC. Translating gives CASTARQGFEQYV.

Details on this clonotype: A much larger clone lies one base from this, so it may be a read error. Here the CDR3 reads CAISAGWTGGGYTF. The CDR3 DNA sequence: TGTGCCATCAGTGCGGGCTGGACAGGGGGAGGCTACACCTTC. The rearrangement links TRBV10-3 to TRBJ1-2; 10 bases are shared with TRBD1. After removal of 4 bases from V and 8 bases from J, the junction contained 7 bases not matched to a gene. Germline lookup yields CDR1 ENHRY and CDR2 SYGVKD. The CDR3 extends over 14 amino acids.

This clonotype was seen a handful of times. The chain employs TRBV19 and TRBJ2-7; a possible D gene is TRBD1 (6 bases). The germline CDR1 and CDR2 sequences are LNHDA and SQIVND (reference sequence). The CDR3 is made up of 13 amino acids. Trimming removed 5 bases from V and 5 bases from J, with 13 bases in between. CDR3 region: CASSSQGLHEQYF. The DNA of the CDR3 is TGTGCCAGTAGTTCCCAGGGGTTGCACGAGCAGTACTTC.

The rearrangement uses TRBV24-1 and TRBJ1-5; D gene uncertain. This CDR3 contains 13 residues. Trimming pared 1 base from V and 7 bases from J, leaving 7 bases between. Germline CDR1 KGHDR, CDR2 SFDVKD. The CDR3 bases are TGTGCCACCAGTGATTTTCTAAGACAGCCCCAGCATTTT. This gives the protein CATSDFLRQPQHF.

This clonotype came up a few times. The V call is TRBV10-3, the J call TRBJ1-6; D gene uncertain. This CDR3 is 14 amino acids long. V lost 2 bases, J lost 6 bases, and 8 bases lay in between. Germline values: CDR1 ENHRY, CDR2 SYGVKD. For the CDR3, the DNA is TGTGCCATCAGTGAGGGGGTGCTTAATTCACCCCTCCACTTT. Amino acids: CAISEGVLNSPLHF.

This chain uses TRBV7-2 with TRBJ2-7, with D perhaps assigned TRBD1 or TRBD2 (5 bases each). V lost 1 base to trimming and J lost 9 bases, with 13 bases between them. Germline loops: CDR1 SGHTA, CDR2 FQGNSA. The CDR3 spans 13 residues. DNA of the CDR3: TGTGCCAGCAGCTTAGACCGTCTGGGGACGCAGTACGTC. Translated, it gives CASSLDRLGTQYV.

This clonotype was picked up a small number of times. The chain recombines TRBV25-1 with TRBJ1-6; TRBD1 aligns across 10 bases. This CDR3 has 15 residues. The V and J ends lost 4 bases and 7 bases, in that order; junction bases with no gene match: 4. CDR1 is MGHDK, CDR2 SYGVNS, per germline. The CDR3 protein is CASSAGQGRNSPLHF. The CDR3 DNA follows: TGTGCCAGCAGTGCGGGACAGGGGAGGAATTCACCCCTCCACTTT. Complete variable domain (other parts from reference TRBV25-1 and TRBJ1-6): EADIYQTPRYLVIGTGKKITLECSQTMGHDKMYWYQQDPGMELHLIHYSYGVNSTEKGDLSSESTVSRIRTEHFPLTLESARPSHTSQYLCASSAGQGRNSPLHFGNGTRLTVT.

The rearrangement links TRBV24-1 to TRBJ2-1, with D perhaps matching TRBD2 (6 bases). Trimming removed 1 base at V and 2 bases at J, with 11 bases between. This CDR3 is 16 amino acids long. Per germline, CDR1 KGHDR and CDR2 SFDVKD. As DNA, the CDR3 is TGTGCCACCAGTGATTTCCGGGGGAGCCCCTACAATGAGCAGTTCTTC. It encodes CATSDFRGSPYNEQFF.

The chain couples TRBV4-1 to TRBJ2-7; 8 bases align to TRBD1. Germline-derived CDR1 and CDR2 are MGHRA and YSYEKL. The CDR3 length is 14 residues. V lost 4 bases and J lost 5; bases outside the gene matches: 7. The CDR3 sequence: CASSLGTGADEQYF. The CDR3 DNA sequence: TGCGCCAGCAGCCTTGGGACAGGCGCGGACGAGCAGTACTTC.

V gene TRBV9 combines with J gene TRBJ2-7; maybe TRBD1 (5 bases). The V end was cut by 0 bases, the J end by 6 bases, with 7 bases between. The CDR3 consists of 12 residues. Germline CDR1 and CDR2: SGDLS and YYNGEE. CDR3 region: CASSVDRGEQYF. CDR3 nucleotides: TGTGCCAGCAGCGTAGATAGGGGCGAGCAGTACTTC.

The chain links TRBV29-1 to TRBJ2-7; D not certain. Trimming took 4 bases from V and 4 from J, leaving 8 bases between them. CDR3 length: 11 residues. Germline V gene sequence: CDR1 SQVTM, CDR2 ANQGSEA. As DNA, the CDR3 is TGCAGCGTTGGGATCCCTTACGAGCAGTACTTC. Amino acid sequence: CSVGIPYEQYF.

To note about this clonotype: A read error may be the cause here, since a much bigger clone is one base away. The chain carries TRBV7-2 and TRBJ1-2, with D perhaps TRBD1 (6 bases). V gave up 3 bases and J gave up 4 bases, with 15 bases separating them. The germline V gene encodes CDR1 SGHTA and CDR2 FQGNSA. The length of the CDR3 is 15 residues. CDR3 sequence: CASSFRVGAAYGYTF. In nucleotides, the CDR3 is TGTGCCAGCAGCTTTCGGGTGGGGGCGGCCTATGGCTACACCTTC.

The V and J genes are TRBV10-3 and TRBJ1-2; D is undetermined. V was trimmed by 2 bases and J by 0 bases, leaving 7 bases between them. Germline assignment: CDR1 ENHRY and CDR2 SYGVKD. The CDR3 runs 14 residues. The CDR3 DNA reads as TGTGCCATCAGTGAGGACAAAGCTAACTATGGCTACACCTTC. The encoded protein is CAISEDKANYGYTF.

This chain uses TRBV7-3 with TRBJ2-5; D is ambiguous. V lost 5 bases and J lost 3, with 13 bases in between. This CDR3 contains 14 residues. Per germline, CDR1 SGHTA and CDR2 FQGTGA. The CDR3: CASSPGGNKETQYF. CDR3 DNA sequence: TGTGCCAGCAGCCCCGGCGGTAACAAAGAGACCCAGTACTTC.

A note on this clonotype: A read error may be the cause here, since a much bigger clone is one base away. CDR3 in amino acids: CAGSLWERGETQYF. The CDR3 region has the DNA TGTGCCGGCAGCTTATGGGAGCGTGGAGAGACCCAGTACTTC. J is TRBJ2-5 and V is TRBV7-8, with D perhaps matching TRBD2 (5 bases). The CDR3 covers 14 residues. Germline loops: CDR1 SGHVS, CDR2 FQNEAQ. Full variable domain (outside the CDR3, taken from reference TRBV7-8 and TRBJ2-5): GAGVSQSPRYKVAKRGQDVALRCDPISGHVSLFWYQQALGQGPEFLTYFQNEAQLDKSGLPSDRFFAERPEGSVSTLKIQRTQQEDSAVYLCAGSLWERGETQYFGPGTRLLVL.

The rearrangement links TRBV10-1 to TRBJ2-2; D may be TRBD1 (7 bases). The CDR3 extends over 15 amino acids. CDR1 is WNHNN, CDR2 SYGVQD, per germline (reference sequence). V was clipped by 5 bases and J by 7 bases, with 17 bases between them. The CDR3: CASSPGQKEGGELFF. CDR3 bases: TGCGCCAGCAGTCCGGGACAGAAGGAGGGCGGGGAGCTGTTTTTT.